One sample yielded the 25 T cell receptor beta chains listed below, sequenced in a study of regulatory T cells in long-lasting Graves disease. Time point described: newly diagnosed GD, antithyroid drugs for less than 3 months. With RNA extracted from PBMCs as input, the TCR library was made. Both iRepertoire HTBI primers and Arm-PCR of CDR3 regions were used to build the TCR beta libraries. Using its own MiXCR run on the multiplex PCR reads, TCRdb lists one record per CDR3 protein. The sample contains fewer than 400,000 distinct CDR3 sequences, 15% to 20% of which appear only once. The specimen was peripheral blood mononuclear cells (PBMCs), collected at new diagnosis, from a patient treated with antithyroid drugs. All receptors derive from a female donor with Graves disease.

This chain connects TRBV11-2 to TRBJ2-1; TRBD2 might be the D (6 bases). Germline CDR1 reads SGHAT; CDR2 reads FQNNGV. CDR3 length equals 14 residues. V was cut by 5 bases and J by 6 bases, with 14 bases left in between. Here the CDR3 reads CASSRERSRNEQFF. The CDR3, as DNA: TGTGCCAGCAGCCGGGAGCGGAGTCGCAATGAGCAGTTCTTC.

This clonotype came up a few times. This rearrangement joins TRBV7-2 to TRBJ2-4; TRBD1 matches 8 bases. This CDR3 contains 15 residues. Trimming cost V 7 bases and J 2 bases; bases outside gene matches: 7. Germline assignment: CDR1 SGHTA and CDR2 FQGNSA. The DNA for the CDR3 is TGTGCCAGCAAGCTTGACAGGGGAACCAAAAACATTCAGTACTTC. Its protein product is CASKLDRGTKNIQYF.

This clonotype was picked up a small number of times. V gene TRBV6-2 or TRBV6-3 combines with J gene TRBJ1-5; D call uncertain. The CDR3 runs to 14 residues. Deletions cut 2 bases from V and 5 bases from J, with 10 bases between. Germline V gene data show CDR1 as MNHEY and CDR2 as SVGEGT. The CDR3 DNA sequence: TGTGCCAGCAGTTACGGCGGGGAGCATCAGCCCCAGCATTTT. Residues: CASSYGGEHQPQHF.

The V gene is TRBV28, the J gene TRBJ2-1; D possibly corresponds to TRBD2 (7 bases). V lost 7 bases to trimming and J lost 4 bases, with 20 bases between them. Germline lookup yields CDR1 MDHEN and CDR2 SYDVKM. The CDR3 contains 16 residues. The CDR3 DNA reads TGTGCCAGCACCCCGGGACGGGGAGGGGGATACAATGAGCAGTTCTTC. This codes for CASTPGRGGGYNEQFF.

This clonotype has ten or more counts. The chain uses TRBV10-1 and TRBJ2-1; D may correspond to TRBD1 or TRBD2 (5 bases each). CDR1 and CDR2 from the germline V gene are WNHNN and SYGVQD (reference sequence). Trimming took off 4 bases at V and 4 bases at J, with 23 bases between the two ends. The CDR3 has 18 amino acids. The CDR3 DNA reads TGCGCCAGCAGTGCTAGTGGGTTCCGAGGGGCCGTATACAATGAGCAGTTCTTC. Amino acid sequence: CASSASGFRGAVYNEQFF.

This clonotype was seen many times. The V call is TRBV28, the J call TRBJ2-3, with TRBD2 matching over 7 bases. Germline V gene sequence: CDR1 MDHEN, CDR2 SYDVKM. This CDR3 contains 18 residues. Trimming removed 6 bases from V and 0 bases from J; junction bases left unmatched: 15. The CDR3 DNA follows: TGTGCCAGCAGCTCCCCTCCCCGCCTAGCGGTTAGCACAGATACGCAGTATTTT. It encodes CASSSPPRLAVSTDTQYF. Variable domain in full (rest from reference TRBV28 and TRBJ2-3): DVKVTQSSRYLVKRTGEKVFLECVQDMDHENMFWYRQDPGLGLRLIYFSYDVKMKEKGDIPEGYSVSREKKERFSLILESASTNQTSMYLCASSSPPRLAVSTDTQYFGPGTRLTVL.

This rearrangement joins TRBV10-3 to TRBJ1-6; D call uncertain. This CDR3 comprises 13 residues. Germline CDR1 is ENHRY and CDR2 is SYGVKD. V was shortened by 0 bases and J by 14 bases, with 11 bases between the two germline ends. In DNA form, the CDR3 reads TGTGCCATCAGTGAGTCGCCCCAACCCACCCTCCACTTT. This encodes CAISESPQPTLHF.

This clonotype was recorded many times. The chain joins TRBV27 to TRBJ2-3; D unresolved. CDR1 is MNHEY and CDR2 is SMNVEV in the germline V gene (reference sequence). V lost 4 bases to trimming and J lost 4 bases, with 12 bases between them. There are 14 residues in the CDR3. The CDR3 region has the DNA TGTGCCAGCAGTTCTCCCATAAAGGCAGATACGCAGTATTTT. Its protein product is CASSSPIKADTQYF.

In its sample, this clonotype was seen a few times. The genes are TRBV28 and TRBJ1-6; no clear D. The CDR3 has 14 amino acids. Germline CDR1 reads MDHEN; CDR2 reads SYDVKM. Trimming pared 5 bases from V and 5 bases from J, leaving 10 bases between. The chain's CDR3 is CASSTWRDNSPLHF. CDR3 sequence (DNA): TGTGCCAGCAGTACCTGGCGGGATAATTCACCCCTCCACTTT.

In this sample, this clonotype turned up many times. The chain is built from TRBV2 and TRBJ2-7; D assignment may be TRBD1 or TRBD2 (6 bases each). V dropped 7 bases and J dropped 4 bases, with 17 bases sitting between them. The CDR3 is 14 residues long. Germline V gene data show CDR1 as SNHLY and CDR2 as FYNNEI. The CDR3 protein is CASTGGDTVYEQYF. For the CDR3, the DNA is TGTGCCAGCACTGGAGGGGACACTGTATACGAGCAGTACTTC.

In this sample, this clonotype turned up once. A much larger clone differs from this one at a single base, so this may be a read error. The chain carries TRBV11-2 and TRBJ2-2; 10 bases line up with TRBD2. Germline CDR1 SGHAT, CDR2 FQNNGV. CDR3 length equals 20 residues. V lost 0 bases and J lost 1; bases outside the gene matches: 11. The CDR3 DNA follows: TGTGCCAGCAGCTTAGATCTTCGTCCAGCGGGAGGGGGGAACACCGGGGAGCTGTTTTTT. Amino acids: CASSLDLRPAGGGNTGELFF.

The chain links TRBV4-1 to TRBJ1-6; D call uncertain. The CDR3 sequence is 13 residues long. Trimming pared 3 bases from V and 10 bases from J, leaving 10 bases between. The germline V gene has CDR1 MGHRA and CDR2 YSYEKL. The CDR3 here is CASSQVIRSPLHF. DNA of the CDR3: TGCGCCAGCAGCCAGGTCATCAGGTCACCCCTCCACTTT.

This clonotype came up many times. The chain carries TRBV27 and TRBJ1-2; 8 nucleotides agree with TRBD1. CDR1 MNHEY and CDR2 SMNVEV come from the germline V gene (reference sequence). The trim removed 6 bases at V and 4 bases at J, leaving 10 bases unmatched. The CDR3 totals 15 residues. The CDR3 protein is CASSPGQGHLYGYTF. The DNA for the CDR3 is TGTGCCAGCAGCCCAGGACAGGGTCATCTCTATGGCTACACCTTC.

The chain is built from TRBV6-1 and TRBJ1-5; TRBD1 matches 8 bases. This CDR3 contains 14 residues. Germline loops: CDR1 MNHNS, CDR2 SASEGT. Trimming cost V 6 bases and J 5 bases; bases outside gene matches: 6. The CDR3: CASSLDRGYQPQHF. In DNA, the CDR3 is TGTGCCAGCAGCCTAGACAGGGGATATCAGCCCCAGCATTTT.

This clonotype was picked up many times. The V call is TRBV11-2, the J call TRBJ2-7; weak D call: TRBD2 (6 bases). V was pared by 5 bases and J by 9 bases, with 14 bases between. Germline loops: CDR1 SGHAT, CDR2 FQNNGV. The CDR3 length is 12 residues. The DNA for the CDR3 is TGTGCCAGCAGCAAATCCCAGGGAGGGCAGTACTTC. Its protein product is CASSKSQGGQYF. The full variable domain, its missing parts supplied by reference TRBV11-2 and TRBJ2-7, is EAGVAQSPRYKIIEKRQSVAFWCNPISGHATLYWYQQILGQGPKLLIQFQNNGVVDDSQLPKDRFSAERLKGVDSTLKIQPAKLEDSAVYLCASSKSQGGQYFGPGTRLTVT.

Of note for this clonotype: A much more abundant neighbour one base away suggests this may be a read error. The conserved phenylalanine or tryptophan is not found at the CDR3 terminus, so this likely reflects a read error. The chain employs TRBV28 and TRBJ1-1; D gene ambiguous. This CDR3 has 13 amino acids. Between the trimmed V and J ends, which lost 10 bases and 1 base, there was a span of 13 bases. From germline, CDR1 is MDHEN and CDR2 SYDVKM. The DNA for the CDR3 is TGTGCCACTCAGGACCTGGCGAACACTGAAGCTTTCCTT. Translation gives CATQDLANTEAFL.

This clonotype was recorded many times. This rearrangement joins TRBV28 to TRBJ2-3, with D perhaps TRBD2 (5 bases). Germline CDR1 MDHEN, CDR2 SYDVKM. Trimming left V 5 bases short and J 2 bases short, with 14 bases between. The CDR3 extends over 15 amino acids. The CDR3 loop is CASSGSTLSTDTQYF. As DNA, the CDR3 is TGTGCCAGCAGTGGGAGCACCCTATCCACAGATACGCAGTATTTT.

This clonotype was seen a few times. This may be a read error, as it is one base from a much larger clone. CDR3 sequence reads: CASSSGSGGRYQETQYF. The CDR3 region has the DNA TGTGCTAGCAGCTCCGGGTCAGGCGGCCGGTATCAAGAGACCCAGTACTTC. The rearrangement uses TRBV7-7 and TRBJ2-5; D call uncertain. This CDR3 spans 17 amino acids. In germline, CDR1 is SSHAT, CDR2 FNYEAQ (reference sequence).

This clonotype appeared many times. The rearrangement joins TRBV9 to TRBJ2-1, with 9 bases lining up with TRBD1. The trim removed 0 bases at V and 0 bases at J, leaving 10 bases unmatched. This CDR3 is built from 19 residues. Looked up from germline, CDR1 is SGDLS and CDR2 is YYNGEE. The CDR3 loop reads CASSVGPGTGMSSYNEQFF. In DNA form, the CDR3 reads TGTGCCAGCAGCGTAGGACCCGGGACAGGGATGAGCTCCTACAATGAGCAGTTCTTC.

This clonotype was recorded many times. This chain joins TRBV7-2 and TRBJ2-5; 10 bases line up with TRBD1. With V trimmed by 7 bases and J by 5 bases, 10 bases remained unmatched. This CDR3 comprises 15 residues. Germline loops: CDR1 SGHTA, CDR2 FQGNSA. The chain's CDR3 is CASTTGQGYQETQYF. Here the CDR3 DNA reads TGTGCCAGCACCACGGGACAGGGGTATCAGGAGACCCAGTACTTC. Together with reference TRBV7-2 and TRBJ2-5, the CDR3 gives the full variable domain: GAGVSQSPSNKVTEKGKDVELRCDPISGHTALYWYRQSLGQGLEFLIYFQGNSAPDKSGLPSDRFSAERTGGSVSTLTIQRTQQEDSAVYLCASTTGQGYQETQYFGPGTRLLVL.

Only a few counts were recorded for this clonotype. It may be a read error: a sequence one base away is much more abundant. V gene TRBV28 combines with J gene TRBJ2-7; TRBD2 matches at 13 bases. Germline trimming cut 5 bases from V and 6 bases from J; bases unmatched to any gene: 16. Germline CDR1 MDHEN, CDR2 SYDVKM. The CDR3 consists of 18 residues. The CDR3 nucleotides read TGTGCCAGCAGTGACCGGGGACTAGCGGGAAGCCCCACCGGCGAGCAGTACTTC. It translates to CASSDRGLAGSPTGEQYF.

This clonotype was detected only a few times. The V and J genes are TRBV5-1 and TRBJ2-3, with D perhaps matching TRBD1 (5 bases). Germline V gene lookup returns CDR1 SGHRS and CDR2 YFSETQ. V lost 5 bases, J lost 6 bases, and 16 bases lay in between. The CDR3 is 14 amino acids. The CDR3 loop reads CASRGVPPADTQYF. CDR3 sequence (DNA): TGCGCCAGCAGAGGGGTTCCTCCAGCGGATACGCAGTATTTT.

About this clonotype: A clone one base away is much larger, so this may be a read error. The V call is TRBV6-5, the J call TRBJ2-5, with D possibly being TRBD2 (6 bases). The J call may be in error: the DNA end matches TRBJ2-1 better. The CDR3 has 15 amino acids. Germline loops: CDR1 MNHEY, CDR2 SVGAGI. CDR3 sequence (DNA): TGTGCCAGCAGTTCCCGGGAGAGACCCCACAATGAGCAGTTCTTC. Translated: CASSSRERPHNEQFF.

This clonotype was seen at least ten times. V is TRBV12-3 or TRBV12-4 and J is TRBJ1-1; D uncertain. This CDR3 is built from 17 residues. V was cut by 3 bases and J by 2 bases, with 19 bases left in between. CDR3 region: CASSLRGPEGGNTEAFF. The CDR3 region has the DNA TGTGCCAGCAGTTTGCGTGGGCCCGAGGGCGGAAACACTGAAGCTTTCTTT.

This clonotype was seen at least ten times. The chain joins TRBV5-1 to TRBJ2-5, with 9 nucleotides matching TRBD1. The CDR3 sequence is 14 residues long. Germline V lookup: CDR1 SGHRS, CDR2 YFSETQ. Trimming at V came to 4 bases and at J to 1 base, leaving 2 bases not matched to a gene. The CDR3 coding sequence is TGCGCCAGCAGCCCGGGACAGGGCCAAGAGACCCAGTACTTC. Translated, it gives CASSPGQGQETQYF.